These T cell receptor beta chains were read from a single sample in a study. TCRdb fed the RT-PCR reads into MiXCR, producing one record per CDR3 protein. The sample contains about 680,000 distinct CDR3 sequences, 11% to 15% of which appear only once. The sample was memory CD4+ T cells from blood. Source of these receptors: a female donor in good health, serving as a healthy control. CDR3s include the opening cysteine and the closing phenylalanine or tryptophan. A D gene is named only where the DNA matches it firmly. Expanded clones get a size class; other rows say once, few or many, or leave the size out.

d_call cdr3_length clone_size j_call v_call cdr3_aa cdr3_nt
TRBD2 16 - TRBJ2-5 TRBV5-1 CASSEGLAGGSGTQYF TGCGCCAGCAGCGAGGGACTAGCGGGAGGGTCTGGGACCCAGTACTTC
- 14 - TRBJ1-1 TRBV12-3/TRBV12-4 CASSLAGIKAEAFF TGTGCCAGCAGTTTAGCAGGGATAAAGGCTGAAGCTTTCTTT
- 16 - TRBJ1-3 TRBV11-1 CASSSQGRNTGNTIYF TGTGCCAGCAGCTCCCAAGGACGGAACACTGGAAACACCATATATTTT
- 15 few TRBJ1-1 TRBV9 CASSPVGGAGTEAFF TGTGCCAGCAGCCCAGTGGGGGGGGCGGGCACTGAAGCTTTCTTT
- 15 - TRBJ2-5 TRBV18 CASSPTSPPGETQYF TGTGCCAGCTCCCCAACTAGTCCTCCTGGGGAGACCCAGTACTTC
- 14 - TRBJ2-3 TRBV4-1 CASSPGTYADTQYF TGCGCCAGCAGCCCCGGGACGTACGCAGATACGCAGTATTTT
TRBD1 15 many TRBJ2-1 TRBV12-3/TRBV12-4 CASSPTGGSYNEQFF TGTGCCAGCAGCCCGACAGGGGGTTCCTACAATGAGCAGTTCTTC
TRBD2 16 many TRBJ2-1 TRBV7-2 CASSLAGSGRIYEQFF TGTGCCAGCAGCTTAGCGGGTAGCGGGAGGATCTATGAGCAGTTCTTC
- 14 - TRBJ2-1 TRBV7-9 CASSSGSSYNEQFF TGTGCCAGCAGCTCAGGGAGCTCCTACAATGAGCAGTTCTTC
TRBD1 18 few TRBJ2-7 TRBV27 CASSSATLRDRAVYEQYF TGTGCCAGCAGTTCCGCAACCCTCCGGGACAGGGCCGTATACGAGCAGTACTTC
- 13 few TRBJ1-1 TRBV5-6 CASSLWRGTEAFF TGTGCCAGCAGCTTGTGGAGGGGTACTGAAGCTTTCTTT
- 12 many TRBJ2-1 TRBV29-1 CSVESRENEQFF TGCAGCGTTGAATCGCGGGAAAATGAGCAGTTCTTC
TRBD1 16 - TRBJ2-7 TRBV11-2 CASSSGRIQGGHEQYF TGTGCCAGCAGTTCCGGGAGAATACAGGGGGGCCACGAGCAGTACTTC
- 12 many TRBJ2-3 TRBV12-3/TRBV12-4 CASSSAPDTQYF TGTGCCAGCAGTTCCGCCCCAGATACGCAGTATTTT
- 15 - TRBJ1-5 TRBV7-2 CASSTGRANNQPQHF TGTGCCAGCAGCACCGGCAGGGCGAACAATCAGCCCCAGCATTTT
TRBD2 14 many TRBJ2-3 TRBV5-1 CASSLVAGADTQYF TGCGCCAGCAGCTTGGTAGCGGGGGCAGATACGCAGTATTTT
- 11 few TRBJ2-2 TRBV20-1 CSARDRAGEFF TGCAGTGCTAGAGATAGGGCAGGGGAGTTTTTT
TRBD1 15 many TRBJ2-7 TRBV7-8 CASSLAGQPTREQYF TGTGCCAGCAGCTTAGCGGGACAGCCGACGAGGGAGCAGTACTTC